This is a list of T cell receptor beta chains from one sample in a study of T-cell memory formation after mild COVID-19. TCRdb recomputed calls from the 5' RACE reads with MiXCR, one row per CDR3 protein. The data hold some 490,000 distinct CDR3 sequences, with roughly 18% observed a single time. The sample was PBMCs or a T cell subset sorted from them (not recorded which). The receptors shown here come from an adult woman who had mild COVID-19 (a few samples of this study predate the infection). Cell type and time point are not known. Each CDR3 is given with its conserved first and last residue. A D gene is named only where the DNA matches it firmly. Size is stated for part of the rows, as once, few or many counts, or as a class when the clone is expanded.

V	size	D	J	CDR3	DNA
TRBV7-2	many	TRBD2	TRBJ2-1	CASSRTSGRTNEQFF	TGTGCCAGCAGTAGGACTAGCGGGAGGACCAATGAGCAGTTCTTC
TRBV24-1	.	.	TRBJ2-6	CATSDPSLGQALSGANVLTF	TGTGCCACCAGTGATCCGAGCCTTGGGCAGGCCCTCTCTGGGGCCAACGTCCTGACTTTC
TRBV7-9	few	TRBD1	TRBJ1-1	CASSDRAVNTEAFF	TGTGCCAGCAGCGACAGGGCCGTGAACACTGAAGCTTTCTTT
TRBV7-6	.	.	TRBJ1-1	CASSLSWGEAFF	TGTGCCAGCAGCTTATCCTGGGGTGAAGCTTTCTTT
TRBV20-1	.	.	TRBJ2-7	CSAPGPGHRSGTYEQYF	TGCAGTGCCCCCGGGCCCGGCCACCGTTCGGGGACCTACGAGCAGTACTTC
TRBV19	few	.	TRBJ2-2	CASSDRGTNTGELFF	TGTGCCAGTAGTGACCGGGGTACGAACACCGGGGAGCTGTTTTTT
TRBV5-1	.	.	TRBJ2-7	CASSLGFNEQYF	TGCGCCAGCAGCTTAGGGTTTAACGAGCAGTACTTC
TRBV19	few	.	TRBJ2-1	CASSSRGSYNEQFF	TGTGCCAGTAGTAGTCGGGGCTCCTACAATGAGCAGTTCTTC
TRBV5-1	.	.	TRBJ2-3	CASTDSSGTDTQYF	TGCGCCAGCACTGACTCTTCTGGCACAGATACGCAGTATTTT
TRBV6-5	.	.	TRBJ1-4	CASSWERGGNEKLFF	TGTGCCAGCAGTTGGGAGAGGGGGGGGAATGAAAAACTGTTTTTT
TRBV6-5	few	TRBD2	TRBJ2-5	CASSLSPGGGGVETQYF	TGTGCCAGCAGTTTATCCCCTGGCGGGGGAGGAGTAGAGACCCAGTACTTC
TRBV7-9	many	.	TRBJ2-7	CASSSLAGEQYF	TGTGCCAGCAGCTCGCTAGCTGGCGAGCAGTACTTC
TRBV12-3/TRBV12-4	.	TRBD2	TRBJ2-5	CASTLGTSGGQETQYF	TGTGCCAGCACCCTCGGGACTAGCGGGGGCCAAGAGACCCAGTACTTC
TRBV6-1	few	.	TRBJ2-5	CASSPVVSGQETQYF	TGTGCCAGCAGTCCCGTGGTAAGCGGGCAAGAGACCCAGTACTTC
TRBV20-1	.	.	TRBJ2-3	CSASTAGVTSTDTQYF	TGCAGTGCTTCGACCGCAGGGGTCACTAGCACAGATACGCAGTATTTT
TRBV7-3	few	.	TRBJ2-2	CASSLKWNTGELFF	TGTGCCAGCAGCTTAAAGTGGAATACCGGGGAGCTGTTTTTT
TRBV7-2	few	TRBD1	TRBJ2-5	CASRRQGGQETQYF	TGTGCCAGCAGGCGACAGGGGGGTCAAGAGACCCAGTACTTC
TRBV7-6	many	.	TRBJ2-7	CASSTGAGQYF	TGTGCCAGCAGCACGGGGGCGGGGCAGTACTTC
TRBV18	few	TRBD2	TRBJ2-7	CASSPGLAGEFEQYF	TGTGCCAGCTCACCGGGGCTAGCGGGAGAGTTCGAGCAGTACTTC
TRBV20-1	.	TRBD1	TRBJ1-2	CSAREGQGAGYTF	TGCAGTGCTAGAGAAGGACAGGGGGCTGGCTACACCTTC
TRBV18	few	TRBD1	TRBJ1-5	CASSPGQGNNQPQHF	TGTGCCAGCTCACCGGGACAGGGCAACAATCAGCCCCAGCATTTT
TRBV6-1	.	.	TRBJ1-4	CASSDLDRNEKLFF	TGTGCCAGCAGTGATCTGGACCGTAATGAAAAACTGTTTTTT
TRBV2	many	.	TRBJ1-5	CASSFSRSNQPQHF	TGTGCCAGCAGTTTTTCGCGGAGCAATCAGCCCCAGCATTTT
TRBV7-3	few	TRBD2	TRBJ2-2	CASSPGLAAGELFF	TGTGCCAGCAGCCCAGGACTAGCGGCCGGGGAGCTGTTTTTT
TRBV6-2/TRBV6-3	.	.	TRBJ1-1	CASKGTENTEAFF	TGTGCCAGCAAGGGCACAGAGAACACTGAAGCTTTCTTT
TRBV7-9	few	TRBD2	TRBJ2-5	CASSWGAGDGETQYF	TGTGCCAGCAGCTGGGGAGCGGGAGACGGAGAGACCCAGTACTTC